This T cell receptor (beta chain) was obtained from a study of Graves' ophthalmopathy and Graves' hyperthyroidism. Study-wide context: Specimen type is peripheral blood, obtained at initial diagnosis before any treatment. Whole-study findings and limits: Ophthalmopathy could be told apart from stable hyperthyroidism by a 13-signature model (around 85% sensitivity, roughly 80% specificity).

Amplified TCR beta CDR3 regions were obtained using RNA transcripts as template. After a first-round RT-PCR with HTBI primers, a second-round multiplex PCR was run. One entry per CDR3 protein results from TCRdb running MiXCR on the multiplex PCR reads. The table has almost 750,000 distinct CDR3 sequences, roughly 41% seen once. This clonotype appeared a few times. Its specificity is unknown. At one end the junction does not follow the germline gene, possibly because of a read error. The CDR3 extends over 14 amino acids. CDR1 and CDR2 (germline): SGHRS, YFSETQ. The TCR sequence derives from an adult man with Graves' ophthalmopathy. The rearrangement joins TRBV5-1 to TRBJ2-5; 7 bases line up with TRBD2. The J call may be incorrect, as the DNA end agrees better with TRBJ2-7. Sequencing used peripheral blood. CDR3: CASSRGGSLGEQYF. CDR3 coding DNA: TGTGCCAGCAGCCGAGGCGGGAGCCTAGGCGAGCAGTACTTC.